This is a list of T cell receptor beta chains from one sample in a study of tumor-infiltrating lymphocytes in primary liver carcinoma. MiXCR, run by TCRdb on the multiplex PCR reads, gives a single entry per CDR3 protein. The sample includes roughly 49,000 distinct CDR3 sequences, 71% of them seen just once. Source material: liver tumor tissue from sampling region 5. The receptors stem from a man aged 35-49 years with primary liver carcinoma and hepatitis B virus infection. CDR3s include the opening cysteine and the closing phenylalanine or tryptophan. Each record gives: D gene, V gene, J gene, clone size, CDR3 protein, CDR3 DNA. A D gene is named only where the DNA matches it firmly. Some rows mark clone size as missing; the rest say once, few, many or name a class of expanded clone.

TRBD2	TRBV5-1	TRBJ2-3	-	CASSLELRGSIDTQYF	TGTGCCAGCAGCTTGGAGCTGCGGGGGAGTATAGATACGCAGTATTTT
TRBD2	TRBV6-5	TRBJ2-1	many	CASRTSGYNEQFF	TGTGCCAGCAGGACTAGCGGATACAATGAGCAGTTCTTC
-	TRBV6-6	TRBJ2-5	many	CASRRGATQETQYF	TGTGCCAGTAGGAGGGGGGCAACCCAAGAGACCCAGTACTTC
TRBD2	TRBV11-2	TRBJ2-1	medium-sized	CASSLEAASGRANEQFF	TGTGCCAGCAGCTTAGAGGCTGCTAGCGGGAGGGCCAATGAGCAGTTCTTC
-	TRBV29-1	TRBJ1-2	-	CSVEADGTHYGYTF	TGCAGCGTTGAAGCAGACGGAACGCACTATGGCTACACTTTC
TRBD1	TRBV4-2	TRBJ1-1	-	CVSSTHRDRGIFNSEAFF	TGTGTTAGCAGCACTCACCGGGACAGGGGAATTTTCAACTCTGAAGCTTTCTTT
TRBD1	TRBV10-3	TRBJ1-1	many	CAISGDRANTEAFF	TGTGCCATCAGTGGTGACAGGGCGAACACTGAAGCTTTCTTT
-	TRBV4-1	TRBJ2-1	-	CASSSPCGPCNEQFF	TGCGCCAGCAGCTCCCCGTGCGGTCCCTGCAATGAGCAGTTCTTC
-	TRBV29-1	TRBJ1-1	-	CSVGRGSTEAIF	-
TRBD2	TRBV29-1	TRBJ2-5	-	CSVSGRAAETQYF	TGTAGTGTTAGTGGGAGGGCCGCTGAGACCCAGTACTTC
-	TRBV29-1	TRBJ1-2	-	CSVEVGGYGYTF	TGCAGCGTTGAAGTTGGCGGATATGGCTACACCTTC
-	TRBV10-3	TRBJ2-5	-	CAISPGDGQETQHF	TGTGCCATCAGCCCAGGGGATGGACAAGAGACCCAGCACTTC
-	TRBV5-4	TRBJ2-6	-	CASSLGQVSGANVLTF	TGTGCCAGCAGCTTGGGACAGGTGTCTGGGGCCAACGTCCTGACTTTC
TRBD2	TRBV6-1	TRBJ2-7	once	CANGGISYEQYF	TGTGCCAACGGGGGGATCTCCTATGAGCAGTATTTC
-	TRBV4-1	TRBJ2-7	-	CASSRGQRPLYNEQYF	TGCGCCAGCAGCCGCGGACAGAGGCCTCTCTACAATGAGCAGTACTTC
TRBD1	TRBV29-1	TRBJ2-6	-	CIVAQGALGANLLTF	TGCATCGTCGCTCAGGGGGCGCTTGGAGCCAACCTCCTGACTTTC
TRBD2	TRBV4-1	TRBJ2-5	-	CASSHDRAGGGETRYF	TGCGCCAGCAGCCATGATCGAGCGGGAGGGGGGGAGACCCGGTACTTC
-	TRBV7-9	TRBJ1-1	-	CASSPPGGWNTEVFF	TGTGCCAGCAGCCCCCCGGGGGGGTGGAACACTGAAGTTTTCTTT
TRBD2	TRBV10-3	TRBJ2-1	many	CAISLRLAESSYNEQFF	TGTGCCATCAGTCTAAGGCTAGCGGAAAGCTCCTACAATGAGCAGTTCTTC
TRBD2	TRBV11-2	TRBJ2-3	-	CVNSPPTSGSTDTQYF	TGTGTCAACAGCCCTCCGACTAGCGGCAGCACAGATACGCAGTATTTT
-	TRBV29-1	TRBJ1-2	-	CSVESQGDDYTF	TGTAGCGTTGAATCACAGGGTGATGACTACACCTTC
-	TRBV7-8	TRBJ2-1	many	CASSLTGGHEQFF	TGTGCCAGCAGCTTAACTGGGGGACATGAGCAGTTCTTC
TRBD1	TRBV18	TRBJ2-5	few	CASSGQQETQYF	TGTGCCAGCTCGGGACAGCAAGAGACCCAGTACTTC
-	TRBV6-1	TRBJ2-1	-	CASSDRTAWGPDEQFF	TGTGCCAGCAGTGACCGGACAGCCTGGGGACCGGATGAGCAGTTCTTC
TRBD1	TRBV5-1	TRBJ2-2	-	CASSLERQGVYGELFF	TGCGCCAGCAGCTTGGAGAGACAGGGAGTATACGGGGAGCTGTTTTTT
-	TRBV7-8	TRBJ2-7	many	CASSFDSGNSYEQYF	TGTGCCAGCAGCTTCGATAGCGGTAACTCCTACGAGCAGTACTTC
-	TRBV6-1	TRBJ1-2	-	CASTESGSTREGYTF	TGTGCCAGCACCGAGTCGGGATCGACGCGGGAAGGCTACACCTTC
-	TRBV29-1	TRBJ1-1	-	CSPQKLSREGEAYF	TGCAGCCCCCAGAAGCTGTCCCGGGAGGGTGAAGCTTACTTT
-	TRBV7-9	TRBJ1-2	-	CASSPYKLGGNYGYTF	TGTGCCAGCAGCCCTTACAAGCTGGGAGGGAACTATGGCTACACCTTC
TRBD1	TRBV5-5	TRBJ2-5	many	CASSSGQGVRPLETQYF	TGTGCCAGCAGCTCGGGACAGGGAGTCCGTCCCCTCGAGACCCAGTACTTC
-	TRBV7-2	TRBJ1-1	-	CASSLQGSHLNTEAFF	TGTGCCAGCAGCCTCCAGGGTAGTCACTTGAACACTGAAGCTTTCTTT
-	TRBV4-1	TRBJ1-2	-	CACKPAHTF	TGCGCCTGCAAACCGGCCCACACCTTC
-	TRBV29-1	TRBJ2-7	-	CSATAVVGMYEQYF	TGCAGCGCTACTGCGGTCGTGGGGATGTACGAGCAGTACTTC
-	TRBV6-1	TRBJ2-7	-	CASSLYPEEYF	TGTGCCAGCAGTCTCTATCCCGAGGAGTACTTC
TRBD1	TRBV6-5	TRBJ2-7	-	CTSRRNTDRGHEQYF	TGTACCAGCCGCAGGAACACCGACAGGGGGCACGAGCAGTACTTC
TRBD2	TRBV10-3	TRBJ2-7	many	CAIGGLADHEQYF	TGTGCCATCGGTGGGCTAGCGGACCACGAGCAGTACTTC
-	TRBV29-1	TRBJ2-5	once	CSVDGRTAETKYF	TGCAGCGTTGATGGGAGGACCGCTGAGACCAAGTACTTC
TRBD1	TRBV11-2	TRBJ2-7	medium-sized	CASSLRGQGPYEQYF	TGTGCCAGCAGCTTAAGGGGACAGGGGCCCTACGAGCAGTACTTC
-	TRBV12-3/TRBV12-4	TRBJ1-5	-	CVSSFGNQLQHF	TGTGTCAGCAGTTTTGGGAATCAGCTCCAGCATTTT
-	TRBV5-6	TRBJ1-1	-	CVSSLDSTRRGAAEAFF	TGTGTCAGCAGCTTGGATAGTACGAGAAGGGGGGCCGCTGAAGCTTTCTTT
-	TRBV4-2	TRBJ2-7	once	CASSRERTRPYEQYF	TGTGCCAGCAGCCGAGAACGGACAAGACCCTACGAGCAGTACTTC
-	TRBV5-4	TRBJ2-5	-	CASSRGRRLGTWYF	TGTGCAAGCAGCCGGGGACGGCGGTTAGGGACCTGGTACTTC
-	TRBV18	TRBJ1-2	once	CASSPQRDYGYTF	TGTGCCAGCTCACCACAACGAGACTATGGCTACACCTTC
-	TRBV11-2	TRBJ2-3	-	CTSSLEGVAWTDTQYF	TGTACCAGTAGCTTAGAGGGAGTAGCGTGGACAGATACGCAGTATTTT
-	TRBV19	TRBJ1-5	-	CASTMDSHSSQPQHF	TGTGCCAGTACTATGGACAGCCATAGCAGTCAGCCCCAGCATTTT
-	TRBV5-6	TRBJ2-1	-	CAIRYGAVGNEQFF	TGTGCCATCAGATACGGGGCGGTGGGCAATGAGCAGTTCTTC
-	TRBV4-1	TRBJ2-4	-	CASSQEPPQNEGVKNIQYF	TGCGCCAGCAGCCAAGAGCCCCCTCAAAATGAAGGGGTCAAAAACATTCAGTACTTC
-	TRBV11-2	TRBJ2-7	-	CADSQYSGGGYEQHF	TGTGCCGACAGCCAATATTCGGGAGGGGGCTACGAGCAGCACTTC
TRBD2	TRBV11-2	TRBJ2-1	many	CASRLLAGAFNEQFF	TGTGCCAGCAGGCTACTAGCGGGAGCTTTCAATGAGCAGTTCTTC
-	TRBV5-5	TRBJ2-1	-	CASSLVPGRYNEQFF	TGTGCCAGCAGCTTGGTTCCCGGACGGTACAATGAGCAGTTCTTC
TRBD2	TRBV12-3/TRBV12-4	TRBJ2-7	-	CASSLGEGIYEQCF	TGTGCCAGTAGTTTAGGGGAGGGAATTTACGAGCAGTGCTTC
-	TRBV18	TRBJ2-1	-	CASSLTGVGRNEQFF	TGTGCCAGCTCACTGACGGGAGTAGGCAGGAATGAGCAGTTCTTC
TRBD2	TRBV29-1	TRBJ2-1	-	CSGLTGRGVDEQFF	TGCAGCGGATTGACGGGACGGGGGGTGGATGAGCAATTCTTC
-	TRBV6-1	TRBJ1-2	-	CASSEGTDYVYTF	TGTGCCAGCAGTGAAGGCACTGACTATGTCTACACCTTC
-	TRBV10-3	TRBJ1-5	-	CAISEPSNNQPQHF	TGTGCCATCAGTGAGCCATCGAACAATCAGCCCCAGCATTTT
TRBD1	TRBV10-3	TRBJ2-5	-	CTVSELDRGRRTQYF	TGTACCGTCAGTGAGCTGGACAGGGGGCGTCGGACCCAGTACTTC
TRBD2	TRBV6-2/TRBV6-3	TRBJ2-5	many	CASSRGTRIETQYF	TGTGCCAGCAGTCGTGGGACTAGAATCGAGACCCAGTACTTC